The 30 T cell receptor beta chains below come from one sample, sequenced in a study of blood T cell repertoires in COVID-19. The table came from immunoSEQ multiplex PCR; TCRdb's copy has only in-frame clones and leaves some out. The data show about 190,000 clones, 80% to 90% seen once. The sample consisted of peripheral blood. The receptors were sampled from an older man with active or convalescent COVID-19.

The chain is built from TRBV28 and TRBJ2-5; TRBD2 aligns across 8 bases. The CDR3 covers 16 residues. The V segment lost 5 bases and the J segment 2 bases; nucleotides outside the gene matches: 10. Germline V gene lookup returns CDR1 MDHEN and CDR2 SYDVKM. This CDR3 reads CASSPTTSVSQETQYF. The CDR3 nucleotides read TGTGCCAGCAGTCCCACGACTAGCGTGAGTCAAGAGACCCAGTACTTC. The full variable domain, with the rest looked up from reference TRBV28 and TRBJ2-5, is DVKVTQSSRYLVKRTGEKVFLECVQDMDHENMFWYRQDPGLGLRLIYFSYDVKMKEKGDIPEGYSVSREKKERFSLILESASTNQTSMYLCASSPTTSVSQETQYFGPGTRLLVL.

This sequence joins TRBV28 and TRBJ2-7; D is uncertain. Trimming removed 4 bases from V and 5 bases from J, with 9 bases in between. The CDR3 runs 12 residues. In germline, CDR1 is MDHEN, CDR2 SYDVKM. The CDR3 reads CASSSVHHEQYF. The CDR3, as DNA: TGTGCCAGCAGTTCAGTGCATCACGAGCAGTACTTC.

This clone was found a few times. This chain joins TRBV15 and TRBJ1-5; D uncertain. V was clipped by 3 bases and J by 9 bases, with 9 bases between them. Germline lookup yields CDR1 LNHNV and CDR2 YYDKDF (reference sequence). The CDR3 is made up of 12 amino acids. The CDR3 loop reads CATSRTLAPQHF. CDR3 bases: TGTGCCACCAGCAGGACACTCGCGCCCCAGCATTTT.

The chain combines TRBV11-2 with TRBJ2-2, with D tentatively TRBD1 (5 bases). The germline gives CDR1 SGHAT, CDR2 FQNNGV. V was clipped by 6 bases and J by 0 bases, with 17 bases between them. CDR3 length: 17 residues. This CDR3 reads CASRSSAWGSNTGELFF. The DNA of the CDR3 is TGTGCCAGCAGGTCGTCCGCTTGGGGCTCGAACACCGGGGAGCTGTTTTTT. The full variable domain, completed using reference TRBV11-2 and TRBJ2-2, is EAGVAQSPRYKIIEKRQSVAFWCNPISGHATLYWYQQILGQGPKLLIQFQNNGVVDDSQLPKDRFSAERLKGVDSTLKIQPAKLEDSAVYLCASRSSAWGSNTGELFFGEGSRLTVL.

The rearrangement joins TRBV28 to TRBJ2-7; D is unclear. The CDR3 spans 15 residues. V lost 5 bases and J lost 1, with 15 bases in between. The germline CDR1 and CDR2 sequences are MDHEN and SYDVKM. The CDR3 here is CASSRPRMVSYEQYF. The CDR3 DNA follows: TGTGCCAGCAGTCGTCCCAGGATGGTATCCTACGAGCAGTACTTC. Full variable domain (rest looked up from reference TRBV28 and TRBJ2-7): DVKVTQSSRYLVKRTGEKVFLECVQDMDHENMFWYRQDPGLGLRLIYFSYDVKMKEKGDIPEGYSVSREKKERFSLILESASTNQTSMYLCASSRPRMVSYEQYFGPGTRLTVT.

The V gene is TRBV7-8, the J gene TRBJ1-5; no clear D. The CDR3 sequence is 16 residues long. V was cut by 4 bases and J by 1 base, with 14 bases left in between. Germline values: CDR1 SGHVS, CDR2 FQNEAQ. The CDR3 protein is CASSSRGTGSNQPQHF. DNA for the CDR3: TGTGCCAGCAGCTCACGGGGAACTGGAAGCAATCAGCCCCAGCATTTT.

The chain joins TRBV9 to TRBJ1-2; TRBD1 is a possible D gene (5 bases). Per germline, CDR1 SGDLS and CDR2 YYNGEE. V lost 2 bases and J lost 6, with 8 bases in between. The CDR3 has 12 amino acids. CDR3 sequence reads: CASSVNRNGYTF. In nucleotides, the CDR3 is TGTGCCAGCAGCGTCAACAGGAATGGCTACACCTTC.

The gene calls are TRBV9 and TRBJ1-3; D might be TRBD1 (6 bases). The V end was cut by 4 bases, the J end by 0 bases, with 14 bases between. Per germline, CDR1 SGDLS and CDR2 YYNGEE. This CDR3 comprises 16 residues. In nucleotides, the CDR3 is TGTGCCAGCAGCCCGGGGGGGGGCCGCTCTGGAAACACCATATATTTT. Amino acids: CASSPGGGRSGNTIYF.

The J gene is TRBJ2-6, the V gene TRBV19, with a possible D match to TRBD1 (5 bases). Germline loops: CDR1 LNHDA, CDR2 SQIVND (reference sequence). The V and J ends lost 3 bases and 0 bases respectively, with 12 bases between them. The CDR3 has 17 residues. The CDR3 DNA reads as TGTGCCAGTAGTATCCTAACAGGTAGCTCTGGGGCCAACGTCCTGACTTTC. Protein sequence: CASSILTGSSGANVLTF.

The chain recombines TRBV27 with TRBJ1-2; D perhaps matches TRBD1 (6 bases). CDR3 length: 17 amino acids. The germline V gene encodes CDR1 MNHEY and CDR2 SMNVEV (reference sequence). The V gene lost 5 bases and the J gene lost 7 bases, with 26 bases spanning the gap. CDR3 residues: CASSPLIQGFRISGYTF. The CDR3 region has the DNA TGTGCCAGCAGTCCACTAATACAGGGTTTTCGAATATCTGGCTACACCTTC.

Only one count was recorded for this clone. The CDR3 region is CASSHRGDSFNQPQHF. As DNA, the CDR3 is TGTGCCAGTAGCCATAGGGGGGACAGCTTCAATCAGCCCCAGCATTTT. J is TRBJ1-5 and V is TRBV19; 7 bases line up with TRBD1. The V segment lost 6 bases and the J segment 3 bases; nucleotides outside the gene matches: 11. This CDR3 contains 16 residues. CDR1 and CDR2 from the germline V gene are LNHDA and SQIVND (reference sequence).

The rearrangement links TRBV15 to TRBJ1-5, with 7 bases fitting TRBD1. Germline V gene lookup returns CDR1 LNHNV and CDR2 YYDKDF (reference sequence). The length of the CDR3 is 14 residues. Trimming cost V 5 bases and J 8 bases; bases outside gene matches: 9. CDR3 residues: CATSPRTGREPQHF. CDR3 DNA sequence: TGTGCCACCAGCCCAAGGACAGGAAGGGAGCCCCAGCATTTT.

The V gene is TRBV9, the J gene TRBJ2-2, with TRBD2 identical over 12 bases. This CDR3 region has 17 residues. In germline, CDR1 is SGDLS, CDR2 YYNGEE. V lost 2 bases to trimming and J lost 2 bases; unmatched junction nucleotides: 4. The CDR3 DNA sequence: TGTGCCAGCAGCGTCCCTAGCGGGGGGGCAAACACCGGGGAGCTGTTTTTT. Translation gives CASSVPSGGANTGELFF.

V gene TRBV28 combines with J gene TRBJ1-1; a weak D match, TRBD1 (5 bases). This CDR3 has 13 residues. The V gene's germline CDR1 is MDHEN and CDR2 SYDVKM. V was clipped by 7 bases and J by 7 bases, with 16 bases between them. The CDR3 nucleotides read TGTGCCAGCACCCAGGGATGGAATAATGAAGCTTTCTTT. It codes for CASTQGWNNEAFF.

The CDR3 reads CASSSSRSGGSYEQYF. CDR3 in DNA: TGTGCCAGCAGCTCTTCCCGGTCAGGGGGGAGCTACGAGCAGTACTTC. V gene TRBV7-9 combines with J gene TRBJ2-7; TRBD1 is a possible D gene (7 bases). Germline CDR1 reads SEHNR; CDR2 reads FQNEAQ (reference sequence). Deletions cut 4 bases from V and 3 bases from J, with 19 bases between. This CDR3 contains 16 residues. Complete variable domain (other parts from reference TRBV7-9 and TRBJ2-7): DTGVSQNPRHKITKRGQNVTFRCDPISEHNRLYWYRQTLGQGPEFLTYFQNEAQLEKSRLLSDRFSAERPKGSFSTLEIQRTEQGDSAMYLCASSSSRSGGSYEQYFGPGTRLTVT.

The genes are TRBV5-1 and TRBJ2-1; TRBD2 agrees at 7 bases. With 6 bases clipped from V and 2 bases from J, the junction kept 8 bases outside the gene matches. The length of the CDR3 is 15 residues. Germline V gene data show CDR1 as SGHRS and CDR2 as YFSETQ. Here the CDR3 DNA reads TGCGCCAGCATCTTATCGGGGGGACCCTACAATGAGCAGTTCTTC. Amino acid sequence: CASILSGGPYNEQFF.

The chain's CDR3 is CASSQAGQGYEKLFF. The CDR3 nucleotides read TGTGCCAGCAGCCAAGCCGGACAGGGCTATGAAAAACTGTTTTTT. The chain recombines TRBV3-1 (or the pseudogene TRBV3-2) with TRBJ1-4, with TRBD1 matching 8 bases. CDR3 length: 15 amino acids. After removal of 1 base from V and 6 bases from J, the junction contained 4 bases not matched to a gene. Per germline, CDR1 LGHDT and CDR2 YNNKEL (reference sequence).

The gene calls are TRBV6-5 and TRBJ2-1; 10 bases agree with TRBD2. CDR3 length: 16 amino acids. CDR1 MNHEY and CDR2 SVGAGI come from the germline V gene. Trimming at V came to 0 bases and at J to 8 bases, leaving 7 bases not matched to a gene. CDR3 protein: CASSYSMLAGVYEQFF. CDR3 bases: TGTGCCAGCAGTTACTCGATGCTAGCGGGAGTTTATGAGCAGTTCTTC.

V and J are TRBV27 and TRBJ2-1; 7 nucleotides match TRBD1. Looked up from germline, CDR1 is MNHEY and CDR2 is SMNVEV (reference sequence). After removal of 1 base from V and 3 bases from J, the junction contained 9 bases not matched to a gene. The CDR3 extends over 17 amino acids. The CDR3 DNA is TGTGCCAGCAGTTTATGGGGTGTGGCAGGGGGCTACAATGAGCAGTTCTTC. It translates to CASSLWGVAGGYNEQFF.

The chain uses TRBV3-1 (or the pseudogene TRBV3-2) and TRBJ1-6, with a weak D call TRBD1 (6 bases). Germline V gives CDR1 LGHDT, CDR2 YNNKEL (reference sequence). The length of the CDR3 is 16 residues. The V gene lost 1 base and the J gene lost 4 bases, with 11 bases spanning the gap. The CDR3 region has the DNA TGTGCCAGCAGCCAAGGGGGGCCGTGGTATAATTCACCCCTCCACTTT. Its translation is CASSQGGPWYNSPLHF.

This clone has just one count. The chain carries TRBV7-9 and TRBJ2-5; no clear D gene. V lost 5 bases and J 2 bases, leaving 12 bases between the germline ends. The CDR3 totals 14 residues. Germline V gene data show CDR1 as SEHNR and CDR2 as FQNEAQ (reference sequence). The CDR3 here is CASSLTAAQETQYF. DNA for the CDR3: TGTGCCAGCAGCCTCACGGCGGCGCAAGAGACCCAGTACTTC.

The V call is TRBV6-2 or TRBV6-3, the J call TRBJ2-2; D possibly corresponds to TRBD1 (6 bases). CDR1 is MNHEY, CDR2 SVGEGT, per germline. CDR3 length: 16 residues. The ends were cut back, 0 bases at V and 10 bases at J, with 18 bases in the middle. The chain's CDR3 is CASSYSKGTPLSELFF. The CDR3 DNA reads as TGTGCCAGCAGTTACTCTAAGGGGACACCTCTCTCGGAGCTGTTTTTT.

CDR3 nucleotides: TGCGCCAGCCATCTTGGAGGGACAGGTTCCTACGAGCAGTACTTC. Protein: CASHLGGTGSYEQYF. This rearrangement joins TRBV5-1 to TRBJ2-7, with 8 bases identical to TRBD1. Germline CDR1 and CDR2: SGHRS and YFSETQ. The CDR3 extends over 15 amino acids. J lost 1 base, V lost 7 bases, and 10 bases had no gene match.

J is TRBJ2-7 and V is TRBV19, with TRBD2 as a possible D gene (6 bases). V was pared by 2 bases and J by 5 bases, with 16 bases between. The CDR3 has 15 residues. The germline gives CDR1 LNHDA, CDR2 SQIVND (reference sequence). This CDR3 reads CASSISTGESHEQYF. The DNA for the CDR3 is TGTGCCAGTAGTATAAGTACGGGGGAATCCCACGAGCAGTACTTC.

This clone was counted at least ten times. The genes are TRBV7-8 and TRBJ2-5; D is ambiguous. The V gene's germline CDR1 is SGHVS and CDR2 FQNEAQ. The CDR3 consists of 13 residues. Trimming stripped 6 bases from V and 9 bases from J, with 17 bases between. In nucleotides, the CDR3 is TGTGCCAGCAGAGCAGATGCAGCGAGGTCCCAGTACTTC. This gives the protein CASRADAARSQYF. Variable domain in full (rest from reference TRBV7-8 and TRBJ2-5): GAGVSQSPRYKVAKRGQDVALRCDPISGHVSLFWYQQALGQGPEFLTYFQNEAQLDKSGLPSDRFFAERPEGSVSTLKIQRTQQEDSAVYLCASRADAARSQYFGPGTRLLVL.

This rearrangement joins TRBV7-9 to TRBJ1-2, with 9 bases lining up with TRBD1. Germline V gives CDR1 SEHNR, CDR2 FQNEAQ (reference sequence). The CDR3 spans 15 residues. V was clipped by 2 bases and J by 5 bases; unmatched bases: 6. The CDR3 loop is CASSLSTGGLYGYTF. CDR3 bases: TGTGCCAGCAGCTTATCGACAGGGGGTTTGTATGGCTACACCTTC.

In DNA form, the CDR3 reads TGCGCCAGCAGCCAAATACCTAGTGGGGAGCTGTTTTTT. Translation gives CASSQIPSGELFF. The V and J genes are TRBV4-3 and TRBJ2-2; D not certain. V was trimmed by 2 bases and J by 8 bases, leaving 9 bases between them. The V gene's germline CDR1 is LGHNA and CDR2 YSLEER. The CDR3 loop spans 13 amino acids.

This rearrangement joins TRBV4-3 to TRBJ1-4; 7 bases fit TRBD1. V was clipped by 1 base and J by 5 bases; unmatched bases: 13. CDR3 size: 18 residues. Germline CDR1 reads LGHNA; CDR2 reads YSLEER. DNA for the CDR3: TGCGCCAGCAGCCAAGGAAAAACAGGGGCCGTAAGGAATGAAAAACTGTTTTTT. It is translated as CASSQGKTGAVRNEKLFF.

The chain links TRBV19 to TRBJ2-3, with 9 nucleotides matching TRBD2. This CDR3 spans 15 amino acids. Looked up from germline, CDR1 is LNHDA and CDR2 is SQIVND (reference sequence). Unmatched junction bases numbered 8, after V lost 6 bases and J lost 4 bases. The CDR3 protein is CASRDLSGGADTQYF. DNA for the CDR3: TGTGCCAGTAGGGATCTTAGCGGGGGCGCAGATACGCAGTATTTT.

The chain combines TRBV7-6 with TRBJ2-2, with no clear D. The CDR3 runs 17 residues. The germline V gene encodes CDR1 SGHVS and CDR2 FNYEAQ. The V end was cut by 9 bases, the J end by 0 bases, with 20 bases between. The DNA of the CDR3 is TGTGCCAGTCTTGCGCCGAAAATAACCTCGAACACCGGGGAGCTGTTTTTT. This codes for CASLAPKITSNTGELFF.